The 29 T cell receptor beta chains in this list originate from one sample, sequenced in a study of blood T cell repertoires in COVID-19. TCRdb's copy holds only in-frame clones and misses some; the assay was immunoSEQ multiplex PCR. In the table there are about 40,000 clones, roughly 88% of which are singletons. The sequenced sample consisted of peripheral blood. Receptors were obtained from a man aged 60 to 69 with active COVID-19.

This rearrangement joins TRBV9 to TRBJ2-7, with D possibly being TRBD1 (5 bases). Trimming left V 3 bases short and J 3 bases short, with 10 bases between. This CDR3 has 13 amino acids. Germline assignment: CDR1 SGDLS and CDR2 YYNGEE. The CDR3 DNA reads TGTGCCAGCAGCGATGACAGAGGCTACGAGCAGTACTTC. This sequence encodes CASSDDRGYEQYF. Variable domain in full (rest from reference TRBV9 and TRBJ2-7): DSGVTQTPKHLITATGQRVTLRCSPRSGDLSVYWYQQSLDQGLQFLIQYYNGEERAKGNILERFSAQQFPDLHSELNLSSLELGDSALYFCASSDDRGYEQYFGPGTRLTVT.

A few counts support this clone. V gene TRBV11-3 combines with J gene TRBJ2-1; D is perhaps TRBD1 (7 bases). Germline CDR1 reads SGHNT; CDR2 reads YENEEA. Trimming took off 5 bases at V and 7 bases at J, with 18 bases between the two ends. This CDR3 has 15 residues. Here the CDR3 reads CASSPNPPGGNEQFF. The CDR3 DNA reads as TGTGCCAGCAGCCCAAACCCGCCAGGGGGGAATGAGCAGTTCTTC.

The chain is built from TRBV7-2 and TRBJ1-3; maybe TRBD1 (5 bases). Germline V gene data show CDR1 as SGHTA and CDR2 as FQGNSA. V dropped 5 bases and J dropped 0 bases, with 8 bases sitting between them. The CDR3 runs 14 residues. The CDR3 loop reads CASSQGNSGNTIYF. In nucleotides, the CDR3 is TGTGCCAGCAGCCAGGGTAACTCTGGAAACACCATATATTTT.

V usage is TRBV7-9 and J usage is TRBJ2-2; 7 nucleotides match TRBD1. Germline assignment: CDR1 SEHNR and CDR2 FQNEAQ (reference sequence). The V gene end was trimmed by 5 bases and the J gene end by 5 bases; junction bases not matched to a gene: 5. The CDR3 has 14 residues. CDR3 sequence: CASSRQQGTGELFF. CDR3 DNA sequence: TGTGCCAGCAGCCGACAACAGGGGACCGGGGAGCTGTTTTTT.

The rearrangement joins TRBV15 to TRBJ1-4; no reliable D call. Germline values: CDR1 LNHNV, CDR2 YYDKDF (reference sequence). V lost 0 bases and J lost 5, with 4 bases in between. The CDR3 extends over 13 amino acids. The CDR3 DNA reads TGTGCCACCAGCAGAGACCCGAATGAAAAACTGTTTTTT. Translated, it gives CATSRDPNEKLFF.

The rearrangement joins TRBV5-4 to TRBJ2-3; 7 nucleotides line up with TRBD2. The CDR3 length is 16 residues. CDR1 is SGHNT, CDR2 YYREEE, per germline (reference sequence). The J segment lost 0 bases and the V segment lost 4 bases, leaving 8 bases of the junction unmatched. DNA for the CDR3: TGTGCCAGCAGCGCTACCAGCGGGACTAGCACAGATACGCAGTATTTT. This codes for CASSATSGTSTDTQYF.

This rearrangement joins TRBV14 to TRBJ2-1; 8 nucleotides agree with TRBD2. The CDR3 loop spans 16 amino acids. The V gene end was trimmed by 1 base and the J gene end by 7 bases; junction bases not matched to a gene: 9. From germline, CDR1 is SGHDN and CDR2 FVKESK. CDR3 sequence: CASSQGYTGGGNEQFF. The DNA of the CDR3 is TGTGCCAGCAGCCAAGGTTATACGGGAGGGGGAAATGAGCAGTTCTTC.

The V call is TRBV4-1, the J call TRBJ1-5, with TRBD1 identical over 7 bases. Trimming cost V 3 bases and J 4 bases; bases outside gene matches: 6. The germline V gene has CDR1 MGHRA and CDR2 YSYEKL. There are 15 residues in the CDR3. CDR3 DNA: TGCGCCAGCAGCCAGGAACAGGGGCGTAATCAGCCCCAGCATTTT. It translates to CASSQEQGRNQPQHF.

V and J are TRBV29-1 and TRBJ1-2; D perhaps matches TRBD1 (5 bases). This CDR3 is 13 amino acids long. Trimming shortened V by 3 bases and J by 4 bases, and 12 bases separated the two germline ends. Germline CDR1 reads SQVTM; CDR2 reads ANQGSEA. The CDR3, as DNA: TGCAGCGTTGATGGAGGGGATCGCTATGGCTACACCTTC. This sequence encodes CSVDGGDRYGYTF.

The rearrangement links TRBV5-4 to TRBJ1-1; D remains unclear. There are 15 residues in the CDR3. V shed 0 bases and J shed 2 bases, with 11 bases lying between them. Germline CDR1 and CDR2: SGHNT and YYREEE (reference sequence). Here the CDR3 DNA reads TGTGCCAGCAGCTTGGAAGGGAGTCTAAACACTGAAGCTTTCTTT. Protein product: CASSLEGSLNTEAFF. The full variable domain, its missing parts supplied by reference TRBV5-4 and TRBJ1-1, is ETGVTQSPTHLIKTRGQQVTLRCSSQSGHNTVSWYQQALGQGPQFIFQYYREEENGRGNFPPRFSGLQFPNYSSELNVNALELDDSALYLCASSLEGSLNTEAFFGQGTRLTVV.

The chain carries TRBV10-3 and TRBJ1-2; possible D gene TRBD1, 5 bases. CDR3 length: 13 amino acids. In germline, CDR1 is ENHRY, CDR2 SYGVKD. The V and J ends lost 4 bases and 3 bases respectively, with 9 bases between them. CDR3 region: CAISVVTDYGYTF. CDR3 nucleotide sequence: TGTGCCATCAGTGTAGTGACAGACTATGGCTACACCTTC.

The chain has TRBV7-9 and TRBJ2-5, with TRBD1 matching 7 bases. The trim removed 3 bases at V and 5 bases at J, leaving 9 bases unmatched. CDR1 SEHNR and CDR2 FQNEAQ come from the germline V gene (reference sequence). This CDR3 region has 15 residues. CDR3 sequence: CASSLRQGVGETQYF. DNA of the CDR3: TGTGCCAGCAGCTTGCGGCAGGGGGTAGGGGAGACCCAGTACTTC.

V and J are TRBV7-9 and TRBJ1-1; D may be TRBD1 (5 bases). V shed 8 bases and J shed 0 bases, with 10 bases lying between them. The V gene's germline CDR1 is SEHNR and CDR2 FQNEAQ (reference sequence). The CDR3 is 13 residues long. CDR3 nucleotides: TGTGCCAGCGGCCGACAGTTGAACACTGAAGCTTTCTTT. It is translated as CASGRQLNTEAFF.

The chain joins TRBV3-1 (or the pseudogene TRBV3-2) to TRBJ2-7, with 8 bases aligning to TRBD1. The CDR3 has 12 amino acids. Germline V gene data show CDR1 as LGHDT and CDR2 as YNNKEL (reference sequence). Trimming took 6 bases from V and 3 from J; bases not matched to a gene: 1. The CDR3 nucleotides are TGTGCCAGCAGACAGGGGGGCTACGAGCAGTACTTC. It encodes CASRQGGYEQYF.

The J gene is TRBJ2-5, the V gene TRBV19, with 7 bases fitting TRBD2. CDR1 is LNHDA and CDR2 is SQIVND in the germline V gene (reference sequence). Losses at the gene ends were 5 bases for V and 5 bases for J; bases not matched to a gene: 8. CDR3 size: 14 residues. The CDR3 here is CASSDPGGWETQYF. The CDR3 region has the DNA TGTGCCAGTAGTGATCCGGGGGGATGGGAGACCCAGTACTTC.

The J gene is TRBJ2-1, the V gene TRBV10-1; possible D gene TRBD1, 5 bases. From germline, CDR1 is WNHNN and CDR2 SYGVQD (reference sequence). The length of the CDR3 is 13 residues. V gave up 0 bases and J gave up 5 bases, with 5 bases separating them. This CDR3 reads CASSESRDNEQFF. CDR3 nucleotides: TGCGCCAGCAGTGAGTCCAGGGACAATGAGCAGTTCTTC.

The rearrangement joins TRBV7-9 to TRBJ2-7; D might be TRBD1 (6 bases). CDR3 length: 16 residues. Per germline, CDR1 SEHNR and CDR2 FQNEAQ (reference sequence). The V and J ends lost 4 bases and 4 bases respectively, with 20 bases between them. The chain's CDR3 is CASSSPLQGTKYEQYF. The CDR3 DNA follows: TGTGCCAGCAGCTCCCCCTTACAGGGAACTAAATACGAGCAGTACTTC.

The CDR3 DNA sequence: TGTGCCAGCAGTGACGCAGGGGGAAGCTCTGGGGCCAACGTCCTGACTTTC. Translated, it gives CASSDAGGSSGANVLTF. This chain links TRBV2 with TRBJ2-6, with 7 bases fitting TRBD1. The CDR3 contains 17 residues. V lost 3 bases and J lost 0; bases outside the gene matches: 5. In germline, CDR1 is SNHLY, CDR2 FYNNEI.

The chain is built from TRBV5-1 and TRBJ2-2, with 8 bases lining up with TRBD1. The germline V gene has CDR1 SGHRS and CDR2 YFSETQ. V trimming: 0 bases; J trimming: 7 bases; junction bases outside the gene matches: 8. There are 16 residues in the CDR3. CDR3: CASSLERTGPHGELFF. The CDR3, as DNA: TGCGCCAGCAGCTTGGAACGGACAGGGCCCCACGGGGAGCTGTTTTTT.

This clone was recorded once. The chain links TRBV6-6 to TRBJ1-4; D is perhaps TRBD1 (5 bases). This CDR3 has 14 residues. V was cut by 5 bases and J by 7 bases, with 14 bases left in between. Per germline, CDR1 MNHNY and CDR2 SVGAGI (reference sequence). DNA of the CDR3: TGTGCCAGCAGTCCCAGGGTGGGGGGTGAAAAACTGTTTTTT. The encoded protein is CASSPRVGGEKLFF.

The rearrangement uses TRBV9 and TRBJ2-2, with 7 bases matching TRBD2. The V gene end was trimmed by 3 bases and the J gene end by 0 bases; junction bases not matched to a gene: 8. In germline, CDR1 is SGDLS, CDR2 YYNGEE. CDR3 size: 17 residues. CDR3 residues: CASSASSGTTNTGELFF. DNA for the CDR3: TGTGCCAGCAGCGCAAGTTCCGGGACTACGAACACCGGGGAGCTGTTTTTT. The variable domain in full, with the rest retrieved from reference TRBV9 and TRBJ2-2, is DSGVTQTPKHLITATGQRVTLRCSPRSGDLSVYWYQQSLDQGLQFLIQYYNGEERAKGNILERFSAQQFPDLHSELNLSSLELGDSALYFCASSASSGTTNTGELFFGEGSRLTVL.

J is TRBJ1-6 and V is TRBV6-5; 8 nucleotides align to TRBD1. The CDR3 length is 16 residues. J gave up 4 bases and V 4 bases, and 6 bases lay outside the gene matches. CDR1 is MNHEY and CDR2 is SVGAGI in the germline V gene. The CDR3 reads CASSFQGQAYNSPLHF. The CDR3 bases are TGTGCCAGCAGTTTCCAGGGACAGGCATATAATTCACCCCTCCACTTT.

The J gene is TRBJ2-2, the V gene TRBV5-6; a weak D match, TRBD1 (6 bases). Germline CDR1 is SGHDT and CDR2 is YYEEEE. Trimming removed 5 bases from V and 6 bases from J, with 17 bases in between. The CDR3 is made up of 15 amino acids. CDR3 loop: CASSRGQFPSGELFF. CDR3 bases: TGTGCCAGCAGTCGAGGACAGTTCCCTTCCGGGGAGCTGTTTTTT. Full variable domain (missing parts from reference TRBV5-6 and TRBJ2-2): DAGVTQSPTHLIKTRGQQVTLRCSPKSGHDTVSWYQQALGQGPQFIFQYYEEEERQRGNFPDRFSGHQFPNYSSELNVNALLLGDSALYLCASSRGQFPSGELFFGEGSRLTVL.

This clone was seen just once. The CDR3 reads CASSQTGSGIGETQYF. CDR3 coding DNA: TGTGCCAGCAGCCAAACTGGTAGCGGGATAGGGGAGACCCAGTACTTC. V usage is TRBV7-3 and J usage is TRBJ2-5; 8 positions agree with TRBD2. Germline lookup yields CDR1 SGHTA and CDR2 FQGTGA. The CDR3 is 16 amino acids. The J segment lost 5 bases and the V segment lost 5 bases, leaving 13 bases of the junction unmatched.

The rearrangement links TRBV5-4 to TRBJ2-1; tentative D call: TRBD2 (6 bases). The length of the CDR3 is 12 residues. Trimming cost V 0 bases and J 8 bases, with 6 bases left between them. CDR1 is SGHNT, CDR2 YYREEE, per germline (reference sequence). Here the CDR3 DNA reads TGTGCCAGCAGCTTGGTAGCGGATGAGCAGTTCTTC. As protein: CASSLVADEQFF. Looking up the rest from reference TRBV5-4 and TRBJ2-1 gives the full variable domain: ETGVTQSPTHLIKTRGQQVTLRCSSQSGHNTVSWYQQALGQGPQFIFQYYREEENGRGNFPPRFSGLQFPNYSSELNVNALELDDSALYLCASSLVADEQFFGPGTRLTVL.

The V and J genes are TRBV2 and TRBJ2-1, with D maybe TRBD2 (6 bases). Trimming took off 5 bases at V and 13 bases at J, with 18 bases between the two ends. Germline V gene data show CDR1 as SNHLY and CDR2 as FYNNEI. This CDR3 spans 13 amino acids. This CDR3 reads CASSLGTGEIQFF. In DNA, the CDR3 is TGTGCCAGCAGTTTAGGGACTGGGGAGATACAGTTCTTC.

V is TRBV10-3 and J is TRBJ2-3, with a tentative D call TRBD1 (5 bases). The CDR3 has 16 residues. The germline gives CDR1 ENHRY, CDR2 SYGVKD. Trimming shortened V by 0 bases and J by 0 bases, and 10 bases separated the two germline ends. The CDR3 region has the DNA TGTGCCATCAGTGAGTCAAAGGACACTAGCACAGATACGCAGTATTTT. Protein sequence: CAISESKDTSTDTQYF.

The rearrangement joins TRBV28 to TRBJ1-6; D may be TRBD1 (6 bases). The CDR3 has 18 amino acids. Per germline, CDR1 MDHEN and CDR2 SYDVKM. Trimming left V 2 bases short and J 5 bases short, with 19 bases between. The CDR3 region has the DNA TGTGCCAGCAGTTTACCTCTCGACGAGACAGGAAATAATTCACCCCTCCACTTT. Protein: CASSLPLDETGNNSPLHF.

The chain recombines TRBV6-6 with TRBJ1-2; D perhaps matches TRBD1 (6 bases). Trimming removed 6 bases from V and 8 bases from J, with 13 bases in between. CDR3 length: 12 residues. CDR1 and CDR2 from the germline V gene are MNHNY and SVGAGI (reference sequence). The CDR3 reads CASSIQGEGYTF. The CDR3 coding sequence is TGTGCCAGCAGCATACAGGGAGAGGGCTACACCTTC.